One and the same sample provided the 24 T cell receptor beta chains below, sequenced in a study of blood T cell repertoires in COVID-19. Some clones are missing from TCRdb's copy, which holds only in-frame ones; the method was immunoSEQ multiplex PCR. The sample has approximately 360,000 clones, almost 90% seen once. Material: peripheral blood. These receptors came from a man in his late teens or twenties with active or convalescent COVID-19.

This clone was picked up one time. A junction boundary mismatches the germline segment, possibly from a read error. This chain uses TRBV2 with TRBJ2-6; D is possibly TRBD1 (5 bases). The CDR3 loop spans 17 amino acids. CDR1 is SNHLY, CDR2 FYNNEI, per germline. The chain's CDR3 is CASMTGFLGSGANVLTF. In nucleotides, the CDR3 is TGTGCCAGCATGACTGGTTTTTTAGGCTCTGGGGCCAACGTGCTGACTTTC. Together with reference TRBV2 and TRBJ2-6, the CDR3 gives the full variable domain: EPEVTQTPSHQVTQMGQEVILRCVPISNHLYFYWYRQILGQKVEFLVSFYNNEISEKSEIFDDQFSVERPDGSNFTLKIRSTKLEDSAMYFCASMTGFLGSGANVLTFGAGSRLTVL.

This CDR3 is CASSVATGGRTEAFF. The DNA of the CDR3 is TGTGCCAGCAGCGTAGCTACAGGGGGCAGGACTGAAGCTTTCTTT. V is TRBV9 and J is TRBJ1-1; 9 positions match TRBD1. The junction had 5 bases not matched to a gene; V was cut back by 0 bases and J by 5 bases. This CDR3 has 15 residues. Germline V gene sequence: CDR1 SGDLS, CDR2 YYNGEE.

The rearrangement joins TRBV5-4 to TRBJ1-1; perhaps TRBD1 as D (5 bases). Trimming left V 4 bases short and J 6 bases short, with 10 bases between. Germline V CDR1 and CDR2: SGHNT, YYREEE (reference sequence). This CDR3 region has 12 residues. CDR3 nucleotide sequence: TGTGCCAGCAGCAACGGAGGGGCTGAAGCTTTCTTT. This codes for CASSNGGAEAFF.

The CDR3 nucleotides are TGTGCCATCAGGGGACAGGAGAACACTGAAGCTTTCTTT. It translates to CAIRGQENTEAFF. This chain connects TRBV10-3 to TRBJ1-1; 8 bases align to TRBD1. This CDR3 spans 13 amino acids. CDR1 ENHRY and CDR2 SYGVKD come from the germline V gene. J lost 1 base, V lost 6 bases, and 1 base had no gene match.

The J gene is TRBJ2-7, the V gene TRBV6-6; D is ambiguous. V was trimmed by 0 bases and J by 2 bases, leaving 8 bases between them. Germline assignment: CDR1 MNHNY and CDR2 SVGAGI (reference sequence). CDR3 length: 14 residues. The CDR3 protein is CASSYSLGTYEQYF. The CDR3 DNA is TGTGCCAGCAGTTACTCGCTAGGAACCTACGAGCAGTACTTC.

The CDR3 DNA is TGTGCCAGCAGTGATTATAGGACAGGGAGCTCCTACGAGCAGTACTTC. Amino acids: CASSDYRTGSSYEQYF. This chain connects TRBV25-1 to TRBJ2-7; TRBD1 matches at 8 bases. The CDR3 is 16 residues long. Germline values: CDR1 MGHDK, CDR2 SYGVNS. The V and J ends lost 3 bases and 0 bases, in that order; junction bases with no gene match: 7.

The CDR3 protein is CASSFTQSVNEQFF. The DNA for the CDR3 is TGTGCCAGCAGTTTCACGCAATCGGTTAATGAGCAGTTCTTC. The gene calls are TRBV28 and TRBJ2-1; D gene uncertain. The CDR3 covers 14 residues. The V gene's germline CDR1 is MDHEN and CDR2 SYDVKM. V was cut by 3 bases and J by 7 bases, with 13 bases left in between.

This chain uses TRBV7-2 with TRBJ2-1; D may be TRBD1 (5 bases). Trimming shortened V by 6 bases and J by 4 bases, and 16 bases separated the two germline ends. Looked up from germline, CDR1 is SGHTA and CDR2 is FQGNSA. The CDR3 covers 15 residues. The CDR3 is CASSQLGAAYNEQFF. For the CDR3, the DNA is TGTGCCAGCAGTCAGTTAGGGGCCGCTTACAATGAGCAGTTCTTC.

This clone has only one observation. This sequence joins TRBV7-2 and TRBJ2-7; perhaps TRBD1 as D (5 bases). The CDR3 is 13 residues long. V shed 5 bases and J shed 6 bases, with 14 bases lying between them. The germline V gene encodes CDR1 SGHTA and CDR2 FQGNSA. CDR3 bases: TGTGCCAGCAGCCGGACACTAAGAGTCGAGCAGTACTTC. It codes for CASSRTLRVEQYF.

V is TRBV7-3 and J is TRBJ2-2; TRBD2 might be the D (6 bases). Germline V gives CDR1 SGHTA, CDR2 FQGTGA. This CDR3 has 15 residues. V lost 1 base to trimming and J lost 7 bases, with 13 bases between them. The CDR3 is CASSLIGGAGGELFF. The CDR3 DNA is TGTGCCAGCAGCTTAATCGGAGGGGCGGGCGGGGAGCTGTTTTTT.

The rearrangement joins TRBV9 to TRBJ2-1, with 8 bases fitting TRBD2. The trim removed 2 bases at V and 10 bases at J, leaving 20 bases unmatched. The CDR3 covers 18 residues. Germline values: CDR1 SGDLS, CDR2 YYNGEE. CDR3 sequence (DNA): TGTGCCAGCAGCGTTGCGGGGGGATTCGGGAAAGGATCAGGGGAGCAGTTCTTC. Residues: CASSVAGGFGKGSGEQFF.

The chain couples TRBV19 to TRBJ2-3; tentatively, D is TRBD2 (5 bases). Deletions cut 9 bases from V and 2 bases from J, with 15 bases between. Germline V gene sequence: CDR1 LNHDA, CDR2 SQIVND (reference sequence). The CDR3 is 14 residues long. CDR3 sequence: CASRWSGDTDTQYF. In nucleotides, the CDR3 is TGTGCCAGCCGCTGGAGCGGAGACACAGATACGCAGTATTTT.

V gene TRBV19 combines with J gene TRBJ2-3; D uncertain. The CDR3 is 16 amino acids. The V gene's germline CDR1 is LNHDA and CDR2 SQIVND (reference sequence). Trimming removed 3 bases at V and 6 bases at J, with 19 bases between. Here the CDR3 reads CASSIFGELGSDTQYF. The DNA for the CDR3 is TGTGCCAGTAGTATTTTTGGCGAACTCGGGTCGGATACGCAGTATTTT.

V gene TRBV5-6 combines with J gene TRBJ2-3; 7 positions agree with TRBD2. V trimming: 3 bases; J trimming: 8 bases; junction bases outside the gene matches: 9. Germline lookup yields CDR1 SGHDT and CDR2 YYEEEE. The CDR3 totals 14 residues. The CDR3 is CASSWRESSGTQYF. CDR3 nucleotides: TGTGCCAGCAGCTGGCGGGAGTCGTCTGGTACGCAGTATTTT.

The V call is TRBV7-3, the J call TRBJ1-1; D might be TRBD1 (5 bases). The CDR3 has 17 residues. Trimming cost V 0 bases and J 5 bases, with 19 bases left between them. Per the germline V gene, CDR1 is SGHTA and CDR2 is FQGTGA. The CDR3 DNA reads TGTGCCAGCAGCTTAACTAGAGCTAGGGGTGTCGGGACTGAAGCTTTCTTT. Its translation is CASSLTRARGVGTEAFF.

The CDR3 DNA follows: TGCGCCAGCAGCTTGGGGGACAGGGTGAGCTCCTACGAGCAGTACTTC. It yields the protein CASSLGDRVSSYEQYF. The V call is TRBV5-1, the J call TRBJ2-7; 9 nucleotides match TRBD1. Per germline, CDR1 SGHRS and CDR2 YFSETQ. After removal of 0 bases from V and 0 bases from J, the junction contained 4 bases not matched to a gene. CDR3 length equals 16 residues.

The chain joins TRBV7-2 to TRBJ1-6; D is unresolved. Germline CDR1 reads SGHTA; CDR2 reads FQGNSA. CDR3 length equals 13 residues. Trimming took 7 bases from V and 10 from J, leaving 14 bases between them. The CDR3 DNA follows: TGTGCCAGCACCTCCTCAGCGAGATCACCCCTCCACTTT. Protein product: CASTSSARSPLHF.

The chain combines TRBV19 with TRBJ2-2, with a tentative D call TRBD2 (5 bases). The CDR3 loop spans 16 amino acids. The V gene lost 3 bases and the J gene lost 3 bases, with 14 bases spanning the gap. Germline V gene data show CDR1 as LNHDA and CDR2 as SQIVND (reference sequence). CDR3: CASSIRRADYTGELFF. The CDR3 coding sequence is TGTGCCAGTAGTATCCGGCGAGCGGACTACACCGGGGAGCTGTTTTTT.

The chain employs TRBV4-3 and TRBJ2-1; TRBD2 matches at 8 bases. Germline values: CDR1 LGHNA, CDR2 YSLEER. The CDR3 loop spans 15 amino acids. V lost 3 bases and J lost 5; bases outside the gene matches: 6. For the CDR3, the DNA is TGCGCCAGCAGCCAGAGCGGGGGCTACAACAATGAGCAGTTCTTC. This sequence encodes CASSQSGGYNNEQFF.

The chain is built from TRBV2 and TRBJ2-7; 9 nucleotides line up with TRBD1. The trim removed 3 bases at V and 3 bases at J, leaving 6 bases unmatched. Germline lookup yields CDR1 SNHLY and CDR2 FYNNEI. The CDR3 length is 15 residues. Written as DNA, the CDR3 is TGTGCCAGCAGTGACCGGGACAGGGTAGTCTACGAGCAGTACTTC. Its translation is CASSDRDRVVYEQYF.

V usage is TRBV5-1 and J usage is TRBJ2-1; TRBD2 is a possible D gene (6 bases). Germline V lookup: CDR1 SGHRS, CDR2 YFSETQ. The CDR3 sequence is 16 residues long. V shed 1 base and J shed 0 bases, with 11 bases lying between them. CDR3 protein: CASSLLGRGSYNEQFF. The CDR3 region has the DNA TGCGCCAGCAGCTTGCTCGGGCGGGGCTCCTACAATGAGCAGTTCTTC.

The chain employs TRBV7-2 and TRBJ1-2; 7 nucleotides line up with TRBD1. Germline V gene data show CDR1 as SGHTA and CDR2 as FQGNSA. The CDR3 contains 13 residues. After removal of 4 bases from V and 5 bases from J, the junction contained 4 bases not matched to a gene. The chain's CDR3 is CASSSDRLYGYTF. CDR3 nucleotides: TGTGCCAGCAGCTCGGACAGGTTATATGGCTACACCTTC.

This clone was observed a handful of times. The V call is TRBV5-6, the J call TRBJ1-1; TRBD1 matches 7 bases. Germline CDR1 reads SGHDT; CDR2 reads YYEEEE. The CDR3 covers 14 residues. J lost 6 bases, V lost 4 bases, and 9 bases had no gene match. CDR3 residues: CASSRRGYRAEAFF. CDR3 in DNA: TGTGCCAGCAGCCGCAGGGGGTATCGCGCTGAAGCTTTCTTT.

V usage is TRBV18 and J usage is TRBJ2-3; D uncertain. CDR3 length: 14 residues. Germline V gives CDR1 KGHSH, CDR2 LQKENI. Trimming took 1 base from V and 3 from J, leaving 8 bases between them. The CDR3 nucleotides read TGTGCCAGCTCACCACGAGATTGGACAGATACGCAGTATTTT. As protein: CASSPRDWTDTQYF.